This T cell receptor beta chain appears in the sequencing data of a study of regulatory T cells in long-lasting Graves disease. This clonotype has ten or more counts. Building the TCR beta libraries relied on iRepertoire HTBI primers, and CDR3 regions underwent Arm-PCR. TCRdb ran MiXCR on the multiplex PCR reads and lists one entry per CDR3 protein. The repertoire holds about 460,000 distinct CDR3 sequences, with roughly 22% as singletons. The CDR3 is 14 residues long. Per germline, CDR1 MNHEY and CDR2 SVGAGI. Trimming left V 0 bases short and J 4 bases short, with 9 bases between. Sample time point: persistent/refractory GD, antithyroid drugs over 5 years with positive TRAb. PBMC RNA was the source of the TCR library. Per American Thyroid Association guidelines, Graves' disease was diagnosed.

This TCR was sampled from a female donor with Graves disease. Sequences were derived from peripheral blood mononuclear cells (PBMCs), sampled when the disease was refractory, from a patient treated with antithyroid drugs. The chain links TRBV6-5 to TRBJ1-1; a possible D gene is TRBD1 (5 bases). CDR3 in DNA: TGTGCCAGCAGTTACTCAGGGGTTGTCACTGAAGCTTTCTTT. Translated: CASSYSGVVTEAFF.